The 8 T cell receptor beta chains listed next were all sequenced from one sample in a study of T cells in Graves' hyperthyroidism and ophthalmopathy. Amplification targeted TCR beta CDR3 regions from RNA transcripts. RT-PCR in the first round (using the HTBI primer set) targeted the TCR CDR3. TCRdb re-called the multiplex PCR reads through MiXCR, storing one row per CDR3 protein. The table has around 520,000 distinct CDR3 sequences, roughly an eighth seen once. The sequencing input was blood. The receptors shown here come from a woman aged 18-35 years with Graves' hyperthyroidism.

This clonotype appeared many times. This chain uses TRBV5-1 with TRBJ2-1, with TRBD2 matching 8 bases. Germline CDR1 and CDR2: SGHRS and YFSETQ. CDR3 size: 16 residues. The ends lost 0 bases at V and 2 bases at J; junction bases unmatched: 4. DNA for the CDR3: TGCGCCAGCAGCTTGGCCGAGCGGGAGCCCTACAATGAGCAGTTCTTC. Protein: CASSLAEREPYNEQFF.

This clonotype was seen many times. The chain recombines TRBV14 with TRBJ2-1, with 10 bases matching TRBD2. This CDR3 is built from 17 residues. Germline V gene sequence: CDR1 SGHDN, CDR2 FVKESK. The J segment lost 9 bases and the V segment lost 6 bases, leaving 17 bases of the junction unmatched. CDR3 residues: CASSPDSSGRARSEQFF. The CDR3 DNA sequence: TGTGCCAGCAGTCCAGACTCAAGCGGGAGGGCTAGGAGTGAGCAGTTCTTC.

This clonotype was detected ten times or more. This rearrangement joins TRBV20-1 to TRBJ1-6; D call uncertain. Germline-derived CDR1 and CDR2 are DFQATT and SNEGSKA (reference sequence). V was clipped by 2 bases and J by 8 bases, with 7 bases between them. The CDR3 covers 12 residues. The CDR3: CSARHRYSPLHF. CDR3 coding DNA: TGCAGTGCTAGACATCGTTATTCACCCCTCCACTTT.

In this sample, this clonotype turned up a few times. J is TRBJ2-3 and V is TRBV19; D gene ambiguous. The length of the CDR3 is 17 residues. Trimming took off 1 base at V and 0 bases at J, with 14 bases between the two ends. Germline V gene data show CDR1 as LNHDA and CDR2 as SQIVND (reference sequence). The CDR3 nucleotides are TGTGCCAGTAGTATAGCTTACGCGGATACTAGCACAGATACGCAGTATTTT. Its protein is CASSIAYADTSTDTQYF.

In its sample, this clonotype was seen a few times. The chain couples TRBV5-8 to TRBJ2-1; 13 nucleotides agree with TRBD2. CDR1 is SGHTS and CDR2 is YDEGEE in the germline V gene. V lost 0 bases to trimming and J lost 9 bases; unmatched junction nucleotides: 9. The CDR3 runs 17 residues. The CDR3 DNA reads TGTGCCAGCAGCTTGGCCGGGACTAGCGGGAAGTATGGTGAGCAGTTCTTC. Translation: CASSLAGTSGKYGEQFF.

This clonotype was counted at least ten times. The chain recombines TRBV18 with TRBJ1-2; TRBD1 agrees at 11 bases. This CDR3 spans 14 amino acids. Germline V CDR1 and CDR2: KGHSH, LQKENI. Unmatched junction bases numbered 2, after V lost 5 bases and J lost 3 bases. In DNA, the CDR3 is TGTGCCAGCTCAAGGACAGGGGGCCACTATGGCTACACCTTC. This codes for CASSRTGGHYGYTF.

This clonotype was picked up many times. The chain combines TRBV11-3 with TRBJ1-6; 12 bases line up with TRBD1. The germline gives CDR1 SGHNT, CDR2 YENEEA. The CDR3 has 14 amino acids. J lost 7 bases, V lost 8 bases, and 3 bases had no gene match. CDR3 sequence (DNA): TGTGCCAGCCGGGACAGGGGGCGAAATTCACCCCTCCACTTT. Residues: CASRDRGRNSPLHF.

This clonotype occurred many times. The chain is built from TRBV14 and TRBJ2-5; 8 positions match TRBD2. CDR1 is SGHDN, CDR2 FVKESK, per germline. The CDR3 runs to 15 residues. J was trimmed by 3 bases and V by 3 bases; bases with no gene match: 6. The CDR3 sequence: CASSHPLTSEETQYF. The CDR3 DNA is TGTGCCAGCAGCCACCCATTGACTAGCGAAGAGACCCAGTACTTC. Using reference TRBV14 and TRBJ2-5 for the parts outside the CDR3, the full variable domain is EAGVTQFPSHSVIEKGQTVTLRCDPISGHDNLYWYRRVMGKEIKFLLHFVKESKQDESGMPNNRFLAERTGGTYSTLKVQPAELEDSGVYFCASSHPLTSEETQYFGPGTRLLVL.